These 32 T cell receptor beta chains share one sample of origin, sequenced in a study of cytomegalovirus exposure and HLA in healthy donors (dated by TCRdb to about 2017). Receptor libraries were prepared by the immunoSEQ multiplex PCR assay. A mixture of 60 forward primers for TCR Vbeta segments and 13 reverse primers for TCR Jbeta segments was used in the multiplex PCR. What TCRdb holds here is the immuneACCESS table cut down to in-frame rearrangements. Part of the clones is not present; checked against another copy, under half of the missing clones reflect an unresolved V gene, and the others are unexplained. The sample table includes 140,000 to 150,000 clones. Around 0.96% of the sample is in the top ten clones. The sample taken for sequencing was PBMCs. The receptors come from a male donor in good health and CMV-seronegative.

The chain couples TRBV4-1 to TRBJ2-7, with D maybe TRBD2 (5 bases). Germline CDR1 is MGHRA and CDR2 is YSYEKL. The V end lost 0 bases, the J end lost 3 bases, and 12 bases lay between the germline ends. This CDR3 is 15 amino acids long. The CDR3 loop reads CASSQDEGGGYEQYF. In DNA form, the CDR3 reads TGCGCCAGCAGCCAAGATGAAGGAGGCGGCTACGAGCAGTACTTC.

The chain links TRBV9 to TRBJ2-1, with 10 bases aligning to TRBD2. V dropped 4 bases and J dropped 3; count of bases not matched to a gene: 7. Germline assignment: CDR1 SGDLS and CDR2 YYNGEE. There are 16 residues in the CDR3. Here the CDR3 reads CASSTSSGGYYNEQFF. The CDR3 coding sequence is TGTGCCAGCAGCACCTCTAGCGGGGGTTACTACAATGAGCAGTTCTTC.

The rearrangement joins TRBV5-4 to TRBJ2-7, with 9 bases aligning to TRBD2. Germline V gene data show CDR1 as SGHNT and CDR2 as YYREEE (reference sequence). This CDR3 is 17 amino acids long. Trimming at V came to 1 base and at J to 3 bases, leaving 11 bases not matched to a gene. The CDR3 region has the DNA TGTGCCAGCAGCTTGCGGGCGGGGGGGTTTCCCCTCTACGAGCAGTACTTC. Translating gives CASSLRAGGFPLYEQYF.

The CDR3 spells CSVGEAGGQPQHF. The CDR3 bases are TGCAGCGTTGGTGAGGCAGGGGGTCAGCCCCAGCATTTT. The rearrangement joins TRBV29-1 to TRBJ1-5, with 7 nucleotides matching TRBD1. CDR1 SQVTM and CDR2 ANQGSEA come from the germline V gene. The CDR3 extends over 13 amino acids. V was pared by 4 bases and J by 6 bases, with 6 bases of the junction left unmatched.

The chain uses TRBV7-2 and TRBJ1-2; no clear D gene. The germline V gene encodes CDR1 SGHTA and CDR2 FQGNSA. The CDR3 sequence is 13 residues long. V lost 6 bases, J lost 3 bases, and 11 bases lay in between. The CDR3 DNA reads TGTGCCAGCAGTCCACGAGCTGACTATGGCTACACCTTC. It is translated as CASSPRADYGYTF.

CDR3 in DNA: TGTGCCAGCAGTTACGACCAGGGTCCCTACGAGCAGTACTTC. This codes for CASSYDQGPYEQYF. The rearrangement joins TRBV6-6 to TRBJ2-7; D possibly corresponds to TRBD1 (5 bases). The CDR3 has 14 amino acids. V was cut by 2 bases and J by 2 bases, with 10 bases left in between. The germline V gene encodes CDR1 MNHNY and CDR2 SVGAGI (reference sequence).

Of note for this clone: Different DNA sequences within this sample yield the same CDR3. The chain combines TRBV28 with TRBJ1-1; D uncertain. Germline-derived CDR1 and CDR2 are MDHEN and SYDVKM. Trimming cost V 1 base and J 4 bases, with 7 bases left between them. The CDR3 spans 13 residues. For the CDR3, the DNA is TGTGCCAGCAGTTTATCCGGGAGCACTGAAGCTTTCTTT. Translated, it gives CASSLSGSTEAFF.

The CDR3 DNA reads TGTGCCAGCAGGTCCGGGACAGGGGGCTATGGCTACACCTTC. The encoded protein is CASRSGTGGYGYTF. J is TRBJ1-2 and V is TRBV6-1, with 11 positions matching TRBD1. The length of the CDR3 is 14 residues. With 6 bases clipped from V and 4 bases from J, the junction kept 4 bases outside the gene matches. Germline CDR1 and CDR2: MNHNS and SASEGT.

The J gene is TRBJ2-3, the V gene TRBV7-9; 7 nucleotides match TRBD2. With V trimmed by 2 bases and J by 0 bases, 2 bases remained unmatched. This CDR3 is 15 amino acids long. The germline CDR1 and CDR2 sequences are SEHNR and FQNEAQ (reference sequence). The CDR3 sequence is CASSLISGSTDTQYF. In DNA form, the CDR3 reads TGTGCCAGCAGCTTAATTAGCGGGAGCACAGATACGCAGTATTTT.

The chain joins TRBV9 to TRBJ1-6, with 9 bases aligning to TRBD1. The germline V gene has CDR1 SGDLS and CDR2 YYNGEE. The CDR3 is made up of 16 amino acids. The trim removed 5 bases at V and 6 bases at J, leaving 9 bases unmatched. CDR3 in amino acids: CASSALLTGGNSPLHF. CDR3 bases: TGTGCCAGCAGTGCTCTCCTGACAGGGGGTAATTCACCCCTCCACTTT.

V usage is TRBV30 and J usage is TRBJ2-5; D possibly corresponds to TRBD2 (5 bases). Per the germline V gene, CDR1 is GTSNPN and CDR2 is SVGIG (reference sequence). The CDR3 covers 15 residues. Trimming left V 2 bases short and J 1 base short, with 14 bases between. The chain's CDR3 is CAWSSTGNFQETQYF. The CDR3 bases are TGTGCCTGGAGTTCTACGGGGAACTTCCAAGAGACCCAGTACTTC.

The CDR3 reads CASSLGDRGYGELFF. The DNA for the CDR3 is TGTGCCAGCAGTTTAGGGGACAGGGGGTACGGGGAGCTGTTTTTT. The chain has TRBV28 and TRBJ2-2, with TRBD1 matching 11 bases. The junction had 3 bases not matched to a gene; V was cut back by 2 bases and J by 7 bases. The CDR3 extends over 15 amino acids. Germline V gene lookup returns CDR1 MDHEN and CDR2 SYDVKM.

The CDR3 protein is CASRDSLNTEAFF. In DNA form, the CDR3 reads TGTGCCAGCAGGGACAGCCTGAACACTGAAGCTTTCTTT. V is TRBV6-1 and J is TRBJ1-1, with D possibly TRBD1 on 6 matching bases. This CDR3 comprises 13 residues. V shed 6 bases and J shed 0 bases, with 8 bases lying between them. Germline V gives CDR1 MNHNS, CDR2 SASEGT.

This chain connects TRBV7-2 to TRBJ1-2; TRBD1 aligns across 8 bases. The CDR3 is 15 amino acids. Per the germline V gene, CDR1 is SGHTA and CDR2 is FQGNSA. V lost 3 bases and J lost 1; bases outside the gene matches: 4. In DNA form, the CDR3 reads TGTGCCAGCAGCTTCGACAGGGGAGGTAACTATGGCTACACCTTC. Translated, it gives CASSFDRGGNYGYTF.

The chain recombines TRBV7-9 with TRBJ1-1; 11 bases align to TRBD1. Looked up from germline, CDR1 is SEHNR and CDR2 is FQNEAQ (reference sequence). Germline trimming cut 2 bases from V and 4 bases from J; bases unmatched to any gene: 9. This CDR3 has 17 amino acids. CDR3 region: CASSLIPGQGGGTEAFF. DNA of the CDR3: TGTGCCAGCAGCTTAATACCGGGACAGGGGGGGGGCACTGAAGCTTTCTTT.

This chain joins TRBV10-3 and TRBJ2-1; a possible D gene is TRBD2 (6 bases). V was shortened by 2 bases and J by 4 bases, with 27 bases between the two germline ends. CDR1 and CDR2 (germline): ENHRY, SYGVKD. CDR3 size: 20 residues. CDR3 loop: CAISERGREAAGLIYNEQFF. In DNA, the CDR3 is TGTGCCATCAGTGAGAGGGGCAGGGAGGCGGCTGGCCTTATTTACAATGAGCAGTTCTTC.

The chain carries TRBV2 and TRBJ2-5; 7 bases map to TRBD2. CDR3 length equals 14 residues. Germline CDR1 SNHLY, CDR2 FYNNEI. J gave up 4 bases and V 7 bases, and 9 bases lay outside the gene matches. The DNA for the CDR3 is TGTGCCAGCACGCGGACTAGGGGTTTAGAGACCCAGTACTTC. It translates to CASTRTRGLETQYF.

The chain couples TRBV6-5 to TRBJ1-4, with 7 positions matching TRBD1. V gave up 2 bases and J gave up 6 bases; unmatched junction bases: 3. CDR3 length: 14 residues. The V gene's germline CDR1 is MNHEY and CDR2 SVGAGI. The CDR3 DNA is TGTGCCAGCAGTTACGGGCAGGGGGATGAAAAACTGTTTTTT. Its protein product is CASSYGQGDEKLFF.

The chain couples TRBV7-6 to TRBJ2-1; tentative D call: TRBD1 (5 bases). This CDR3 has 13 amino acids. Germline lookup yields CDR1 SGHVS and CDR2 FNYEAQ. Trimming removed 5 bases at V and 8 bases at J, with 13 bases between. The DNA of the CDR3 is TGTGCCAGCAGCACCCAGGGTCGTTATGAGCAGTTCTTC. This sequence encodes CASSTQGRYEQFF.

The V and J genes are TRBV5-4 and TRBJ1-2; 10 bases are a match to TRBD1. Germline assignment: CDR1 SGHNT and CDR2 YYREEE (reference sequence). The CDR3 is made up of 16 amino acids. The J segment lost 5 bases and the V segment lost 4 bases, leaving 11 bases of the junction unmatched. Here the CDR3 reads CASSPGGQGILYGYTF. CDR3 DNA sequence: TGTGCCAGCAGCCCGGGGGGACAGGGGATTTTATATGGCTACACCTTC.

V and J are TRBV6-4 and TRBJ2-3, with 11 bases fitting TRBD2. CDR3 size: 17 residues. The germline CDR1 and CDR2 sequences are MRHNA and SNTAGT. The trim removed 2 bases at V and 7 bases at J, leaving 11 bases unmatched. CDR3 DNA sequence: TGTGCCAGCAGTGACACTCATAGCGGGGGGGCCCTAAATACGCAGTATTTT. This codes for CASSDTHSGGALNTQYF.

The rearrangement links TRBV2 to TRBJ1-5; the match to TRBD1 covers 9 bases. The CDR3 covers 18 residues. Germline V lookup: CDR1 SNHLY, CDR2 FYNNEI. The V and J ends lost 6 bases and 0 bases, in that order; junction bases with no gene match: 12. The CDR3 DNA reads TGTGCCAGCAGCGGAACAGGGGGCTCTCTACTTAGCAATCAGCCCCAGCATTTT. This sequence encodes CASSGTGGSLLSNQPQHF. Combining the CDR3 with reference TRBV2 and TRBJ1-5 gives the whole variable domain EPEVTQTPSHQVTQMGQEVILRCVPISNHLYFYWYRQILGQKVEFLVSFYNNEISEKSEIFDDQFSVERPDGSNFTLKIRSTKLEDSAMYFCASSGTGGSLLSNQPQHFGDGTRLSIL.

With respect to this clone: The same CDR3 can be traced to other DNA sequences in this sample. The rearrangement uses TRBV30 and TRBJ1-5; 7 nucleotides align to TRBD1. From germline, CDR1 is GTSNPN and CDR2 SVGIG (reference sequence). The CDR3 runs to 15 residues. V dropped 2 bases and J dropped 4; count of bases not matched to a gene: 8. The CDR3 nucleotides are TGTGCCTGGAGTCCGGGACAGATTGTAAATCAGCCCCAGCATTTT. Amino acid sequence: CAWSPGQIVNQPQHF.

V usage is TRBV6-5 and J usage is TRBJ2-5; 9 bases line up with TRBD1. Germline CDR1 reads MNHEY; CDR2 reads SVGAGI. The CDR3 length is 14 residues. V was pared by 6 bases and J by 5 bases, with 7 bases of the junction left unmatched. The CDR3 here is CASRPGQGWETQYF. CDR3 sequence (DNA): TGTGCCAGCAGGCCCGGACAGGGGTGGGAGACCCAGTACTTC.

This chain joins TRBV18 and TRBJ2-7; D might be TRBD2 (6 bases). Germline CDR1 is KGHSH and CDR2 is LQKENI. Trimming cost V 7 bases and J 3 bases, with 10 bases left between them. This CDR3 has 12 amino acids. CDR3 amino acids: CASFGGNYEQYF. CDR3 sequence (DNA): TGTGCCAGCTTCGGGGGAAACTACGAGCAGTACTTC.

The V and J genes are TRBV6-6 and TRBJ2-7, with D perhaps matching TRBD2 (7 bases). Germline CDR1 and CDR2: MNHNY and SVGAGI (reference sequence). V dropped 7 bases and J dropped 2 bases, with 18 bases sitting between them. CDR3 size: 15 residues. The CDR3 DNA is TGTGCCAGCATCGACAGGCTAGCGGCTGCCTACGAGCAGTACTTC. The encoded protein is CASIDRLAAAYEQYF.

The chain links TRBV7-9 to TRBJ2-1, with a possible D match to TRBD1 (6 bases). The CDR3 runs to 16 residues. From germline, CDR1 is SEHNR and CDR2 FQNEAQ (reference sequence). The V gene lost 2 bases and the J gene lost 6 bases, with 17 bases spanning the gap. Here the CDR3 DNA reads TGTGCCAGCAGCTTATCAGGGGAACCGCTCGTCAATGAGCAGTTCTTC. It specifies CASSLSGEPLVNEQFF.

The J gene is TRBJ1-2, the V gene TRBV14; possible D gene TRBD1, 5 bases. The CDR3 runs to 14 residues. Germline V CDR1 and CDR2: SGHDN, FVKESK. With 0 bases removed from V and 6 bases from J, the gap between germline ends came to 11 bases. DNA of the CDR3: TGTGCCAGCAGCCAAGAAGTTCCAGGGCATGGCTACACCTTC. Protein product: CASSQEVPGHGYTF.

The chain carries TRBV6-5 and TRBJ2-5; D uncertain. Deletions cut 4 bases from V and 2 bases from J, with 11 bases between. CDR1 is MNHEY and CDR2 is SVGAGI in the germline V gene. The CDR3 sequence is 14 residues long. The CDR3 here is CASSSFPFQETQYF. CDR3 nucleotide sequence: TGTGCCAGCAGTTCTTTCCCCTTTCAAGAGACCCAGTACTTC.

The CDR3 spells CASSYDRQAAFMDTEAFF. For the CDR3, the DNA is TGTGCCAGCAGCTACGATCGACAGGCGGCCTTCATGGACACTGAAGCTTTCTTT. V and J are TRBV4-2 and TRBJ1-1; D might be TRBD1 (6 bases). Germline V gives CDR1 LGHNA, CDR2 YNFKEQ. The CDR3 contains 18 residues. V was clipped by 5 bases and J by 3 bases, with 25 bases between them.

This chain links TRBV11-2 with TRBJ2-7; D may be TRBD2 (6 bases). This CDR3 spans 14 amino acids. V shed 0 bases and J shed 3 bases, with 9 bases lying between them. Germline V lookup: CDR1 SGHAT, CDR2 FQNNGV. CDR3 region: CASSLDGGNYEQYF. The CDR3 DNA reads TGTGCCAGCAGCTTAGACGGCGGGAACTACGAGCAGTACTTC. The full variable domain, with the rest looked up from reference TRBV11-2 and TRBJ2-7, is EAGVAQSPRYKIIEKRQSVAFWCNPISGHATLYWYQQILGQGPKLLIQFQNNGVVDDSQLPKDRFSAERLKGVDSTLKIQPAKLEDSAVYLCASSLDGGNYEQYFGPGTRLTVT.

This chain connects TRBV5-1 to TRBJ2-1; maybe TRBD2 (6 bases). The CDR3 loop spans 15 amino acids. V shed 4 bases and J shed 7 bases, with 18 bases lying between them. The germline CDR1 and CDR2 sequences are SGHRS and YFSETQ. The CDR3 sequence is CASSEQKGLQNEQFF. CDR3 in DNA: TGCGCCAGCAGCGAACAAAAGGGACTCCAGAATGAGCAGTTCTTC. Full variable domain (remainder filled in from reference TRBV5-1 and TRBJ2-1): KAGVTQTPRYLIKTRGQQVTLSCSPISGHRSVSWYQQTPGQGLQFLFEYFSETQRNKGNFPGRFSGRQFSNSRSEMNVSTLELGDSALYLCASSEQKGLQNEQFFGPGTRLTVL.